Shown below are 10 T cell receptor beta chains from a single sample sequenced in a study of T cell responses to AZD1222 COVID-19 vaccine. Data came from immunoSEQ multiplex PCR; TCRdb stores just in-frame clones and leaves some out. The sample contains 100,000 to 150,000 clones, around 89% of which appear only once. The sequencing used peripheral blood, collected 28 days after the second AZD1222 dose. All receptors derive from an adult who received the AZD1222 COVID-19 vaccine.

V and J are TRBV29-1 and TRBJ1-1, with a weak D call TRBD1 (5 bases). The CDR3 runs to 12 residues. Germline V gene data show CDR1 as SQVTM and CDR2 as ANQGSEA. V lost 6 bases and J 4 bases, leaving 12 bases between the germline ends. CDR3 nucleotide sequence: TGCAGCGTATATTGGGGGGGCACTGAAGCTTTCTTT. It encodes CSVYWGGTEAFF. The whole variable domain, filled in from reference TRBV29-1 and TRBJ1-1, reads SAVISQKPSRDICQRGTSLTIQCQVDSQVTMMFWYRQQPGQSLTLIATANQGSEATYESGFVIDKFPISRPNLTFSTLTVSNMSPEDSSIYLCSVYWGGTEAFFGQGTRLTVV.

The chain has TRBV7-3 and TRBJ1-4; no reliable D call. The germline V and J ends were trimmed by 5 bases and 8 bases, with 6 bases remaining between them. The germline gives CDR1 SGHTA, CDR2 FQGTGA. CDR3 length: 11 residues. For the CDR3, the DNA is TGTGCCAGCAGCCCCCGGGAAAAACTGTTTTTT. It translates to CASSPREKLFF.

V and J are TRBV27 and TRBJ2-7; either TRBD1 or TRBD2 may supply D (5 bases each). The V end was cut by 5 bases, the J end by 6 bases, with 20 bases between. Germline assignment: CDR1 MNHEY and CDR2 SMNVEV (reference sequence). The CDR3 covers 15 residues. The CDR3 loop is CASSLDRGGPIEQYF. In nucleotides, the CDR3 is TGTGCCAGCAGTCTTGACAGAGGAGGACCCATCGAGCAGTACTTC.

CDR3 in amino acids: CASSQWGGGNYGYTF. The CDR3 bases are TGTGCCAGCAGCCAGTGGGGGGGAGGAAACTATGGCTACACCTTC. The V and J genes are TRBV4-2 and TRBJ1-2; TRBD1 is a possible D gene (5 bases). The CDR3 consists of 15 residues. Germline V lookup: CDR1 LGHNA, CDR2 YNFKEQ. Deletions cut 3 bases from V and 2 bases from J, with 13 bases between.

The chain links TRBV28 to TRBJ1-5; 11 positions agree with TRBD1. The trim removed 4 bases at V and 7 bases at J, leaving 3 bases unmatched. This CDR3 comprises 14 residues. Germline V gene sequence: CDR1 MDHEN, CDR2 SYDVKM. CDR3 sequence (DNA): TGTGCCAGCAGTTCAAGGACAGGGGGCCAGCCCCAGCATTTT. This sequence encodes CASSSRTGGQPQHF.

V is TRBV9 and J is TRBJ1-5; D is unclear. Trimming removed 0 bases from V and 2 bases from J, with 6 bases in between. The germline CDR1 and CDR2 sequences are SGDLS and YYNGEE. The CDR3 loop spans 14 amino acids. In nucleotides, the CDR3 is TGTGCCAGCAGCGTAGCTGGTGGCAATCAGCCCCAGCATTTT. Translation gives CASSVAGGNQPQHF. The full variable domain, in which reference TRBV9 and TRBJ1-5 provide the parts outside the CDR3, is DSGVTQTPKHLITATGQRVTLRCSPRSGDLSVYWYQQSLDQGLQFLIQYYNGEERAKGNILERFSAQQFPDLHSELNLSSLELGDSALYFCASSVAGGNQPQHFGDGTRLSIL.

The CDR3 sequence is CASSPPTRGPPYEQYF. CDR3 coding DNA: TGTGCCAGCAGCCCACCCACTAGAGGCCCCCCTTACGAGCAGTACTTC. The chain uses TRBV11-3 and TRBJ2-7; D may be TRBD2 (5 bases). V was trimmed by 5 bases and J by 4 bases, leaving 21 bases between them. This CDR3 region has 16 residues. The germline gives CDR1 SGHNT, CDR2 YENEEA.

This clone appeared a single time. This rearrangement joins TRBV28 to TRBJ1-5; no clear D gene. The CDR3 loop spans 14 amino acids. V was trimmed by 2 bases and J by 2 bases, leaving 7 bases between them. Germline CDR1 reads MDHEN; CDR2 reads SYDVKM. CDR3 loop: CASSLGFGNQPQHF. CDR3 DNA sequence: TGTGCCAGCAGTTTAGGCTTCGGCAATCAGCCCCAGCATTTT.

This chain links TRBV7-3 with TRBJ2-5; 7 bases match TRBD2. Trimming took 5 bases from V and 5 from J; bases not matched to a gene: 11. The germline CDR1 and CDR2 sequences are SGHTA and FQGTGA. This CDR3 comprises 15 residues. Here the CDR3 reads CASSPGLGLGETQYF. The CDR3 nucleotides read TGTGCCAGCAGCCCCGGACTAGGGTTAGGCGAGACCCAGTACTTC.

J is TRBJ1-4 and V is TRBV28; the D gene is possibly TRBD1 (5 bases). V shed 2 bases and J shed 6 bases, with 13 bases lying between them. Germline CDR1 MDHEN, CDR2 SYDVKM. CDR3 length: 15 amino acids. The CDR3 reads CASSLRGVMDEKLFF. Written as DNA, the CDR3 is TGTGCCAGCAGTTTAAGGGGTGTGATGGATGAAAAACTGTTTTTT.